The following is a T cell receptor beta chain sequence with its context. The record originates from a study of T cell changes during pregnancy in multiple sclerosis. Generated by immunoSEQ multiplex PCR, the TCRdb table keeps only in-frame clones and is missing some. The top ten hold about 2% of the sample, which has around 50,000 clones, roughly 90% seen once. This CDR3 is 14 amino acids long. V dropped 5 bases and J dropped 7 bases, with 12 bases sitting between them. Germline CDR1 is MNHEY and CDR2 is SMNVEV (reference sequence). The chain joins TRBV27 to TRBJ1-6; a weak D match, TRBD1 (6 bases). This receptor was identified in a female donor with multiple sclerosis, enrolled in a pregnancy study. The sequenced sample was peripheral blood, obtained in the first trimester of pregnancy. CDR3 DNA: TGTGCCAGCAGTCCCCGACAGGCGAATTCACCCCTCCACTTT. Translated, it gives CASSPRQANSPLHF.